A selection of T cell receptor beta chains follows, all from one sample in a study of blood T cell repertoires in COVID-19. Produced via immunoSEQ multiplex PCR; TCRdb's table is partial and in-frame only. The sample yields approximately 170,000 clones, around 81% seen once. Sequenced material: peripheral blood. These receptors all come from a human donor with acute or convalescent COVID-19. The donor label of this sample is uncertain. CDR3s include the opening cysteine and the closing phenylalanine or tryptophan. The D gene is left open where the match is weak. Only part of the rows carry a size: once, few, many, or a class if the clone is expanded.

v_call	d_call	cdr3_length	clone_size	j_call	cdr3_aa	cdr3_nt
TRBV19	TRBD2	15	NA	TRBJ2-5	CASSPAGTSLETQYF	TGTGCCAGTAGTCCAGCCGGGACTAGCTTAGAGACCCAGTACTTC
TRBV7-9	NA	13	few	TRBJ2-7	CASSPSSSYEQYF	TGTGCCAGCAGTCCATCGAGCTCCTACGAGCAGTACTTC
TRBV28	TRBD1	16	NA	TRBJ1-2	CASIFAGTGVYDGYTF	TGTGCCAGCATCTTCGCCGGGACAGGGGTTTATGATGGCTACACCTTC
TRBV10-1	NA	13	few	TRBJ1-1	CASSESGPTEAFF	TGCGCCAGCAGTGAATCAGGGCCTACTGAAGCTTTCTTT
TRBV27	NA	17	NA	TRBJ1-1	CASSFSRVRLLNTEAFF	TGTGCCAGCAGTTTTAGCAGGGTTCGTCTTTTGAACACTGAAGCTTTCTTT
TRBV29-1	TRBD2	11	NA	TRBJ2-7	CSVGLVGEQYF	TGCAGCGTGGGACTAGTCGGCGAGCAGTACTTC
TRBV13	NA	11	NA	TRBJ1-1	CASSLADEAFF	TGTGCCAGCAGCTTGGCAGATGAAGCTTTCTTT
TRBV6-6	NA	14	NA	TRBJ2-7	CASSWTGGTYEQYF	TGTGCCAGCAGCTGGACAGGAGGGACCTACGAGCAGTACTTC
TRBV19	TRBD1	17	NA	TRBJ1-6	CASSRLGQGAGNSPLHF	TGTGCCAGTAGTCGATTGGGACAGGGGGCTGGAAATTCACCCCTCCACTTT
TRBV11-3	TRBD2	14	few	TRBJ2-1	CASSLMGLVNEQFF	TGTGCCAGCAGCCTCATGGGACTAGTCAATGAGCAGTTCTTC
TRBV18	TRBD2	19	NA	TRBJ2-1	CASSPLGVAQAGGYNEQFF	TGTGCCAGCTCACCACTAGGGGTCGCCCAGGCGGGGGGCTACAATGAGCAGTTCTTC
TRBV2	TRBD1	15	NA	TRBJ2-5	CASRKDRGPQETQYF	TGTGCCAGCAGAAAAGACAGGGGCCCCCAAGAGACCCAGTACTTC
TRBV6-5	NA	14	NA	TRBJ1-4	CASSRGQLNEKLFF	TGTGCCAGCAGCCGAGGACAGCTAAATGAAAAACTGTTTTTT
TRBV19	TRBD2	16	NA	TRBJ2-3	CASTPSGSARTDTQYF	TGTGCCAGTACTCCTAGCGGTTCGGCGAGGACAGATACGCAGTATTTT
TRBV30	NA	15	NA	TRBJ1-3	CAWSPWTAPGNTIYF	TGTGCCTGGAGTCCATGGACAGCGCCTGGAAACACCATATATTTT
TRBV7-8	NA	14	once	TRBJ1-2	CASSRQLDAYGYTF	TGTGCCAGCAGCCGCCAACTAGATGCCTATGGCTACACCTTC
TRBV12-3/TRBV12-4	NA	13	NA	TRBJ1-1	CASSLTGYTEAFF	TGTGCCAGCAGTTTAACGGGGTACACTGAAGCTTTCTTT
TRBV28	NA	14	NA	TRBJ2-1	CASSLSGSVNEQFF	TGTGCCAGCAGTTTAAGCGGCTCTGTCAATGAGCAGTTCTTC
TRBV30	NA	13	few	TRBJ1-6	CAYSTLEDSPLHF	TGTGCCTATTCGACGCTGGAGGACTCACCCCTCCACTTT
TRBV2	NA	15	NA	TRBJ2-3	CASSKGHHSTDTQYF	TGTGCCAGCAGTAAGGGACACCATAGCACAGATACGCAGTATTTT
TRBV6-5	NA	13	NA	TRBJ1-2	CASTSSGGTGYTF	TGTGCCAGCACCTCCTCTGGGGGCACGGGCTACACCTTC
TRBV15	NA	14	few	TRBJ1-1	CATSSRRGRTEAFF	TGTGCCACCAGCAGCAGGAGGGGAAGAACTGAAGCTTTCTTT
TRBV7-2	TRBD2	15	NA	TRBJ2-7	CASSEGLALSYEQYF	TGTGCCAGCAGCGAGGGACTAGCGCTCTCCTACGAGCAGTACTTC
TRBV7-9	NA	13	NA	TRBJ1-4	CASSLAGGEKLFF	TGTGCCAGCAGCTTAGCCGGGGGTGAAAAACTGTTTTTT
TRBV10-3	TRBD1	12	NA	TRBJ2-7	CAIGQGVNEQYF	TGTGCCATCGGACAGGGAGTTAACGAGCAGTACTTC
TRBV4-1	NA	13	NA	TRBJ2-1	CASSQLTDNEQFF	TGCGCCAGCAGCCAACTAACAGACAATGAGCAGTTCTTC